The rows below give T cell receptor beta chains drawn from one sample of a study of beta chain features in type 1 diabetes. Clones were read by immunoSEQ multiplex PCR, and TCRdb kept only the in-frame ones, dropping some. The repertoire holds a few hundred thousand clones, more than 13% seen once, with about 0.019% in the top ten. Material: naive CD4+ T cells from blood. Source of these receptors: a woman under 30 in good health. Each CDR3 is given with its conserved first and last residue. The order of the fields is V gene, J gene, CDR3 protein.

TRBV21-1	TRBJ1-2	CASVEDSLYGYTF
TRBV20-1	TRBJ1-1	CSAAGRTEAFF
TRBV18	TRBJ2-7	CASSPRSGGHSYEQYF
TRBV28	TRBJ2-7	CASSLVSQKLSYEQYF
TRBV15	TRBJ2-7	CATSRDGTSGAYEQYF
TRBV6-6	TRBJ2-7	CASNEGTSYEQYF
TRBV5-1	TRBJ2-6	CASTGGSSGANVLTF
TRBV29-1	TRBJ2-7	CSGGQAYEQYF
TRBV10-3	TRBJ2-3	CAISPPGSTDTQYF
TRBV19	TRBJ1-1	CASIGGTEAFF
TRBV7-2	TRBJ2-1	CASSLDGTGGRGMLF
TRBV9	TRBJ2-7	CASSEGLATSYEQYF
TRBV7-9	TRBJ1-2	CASSLGPGAYGYTF
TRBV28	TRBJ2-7	CASSHETSDRWPPNF
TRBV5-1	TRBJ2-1	CASSQGLAANEQFF
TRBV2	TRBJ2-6	CASSSRSGGNLSGANVLTF
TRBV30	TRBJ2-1	CAWTAGTGGRRSYNEQFF
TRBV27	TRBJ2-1	CASSLGQGRISYNEQFF
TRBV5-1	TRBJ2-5	CASSLAAEETQYF
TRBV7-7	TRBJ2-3	CASSPRVEDTQYF
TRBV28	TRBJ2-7	CASSSQGTPREQYF
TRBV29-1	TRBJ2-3	CSVLSLAGDADTQYF
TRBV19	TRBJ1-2	CASSKQEGGFDYGYTF
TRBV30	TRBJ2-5	CAWSLHSTQETQYF
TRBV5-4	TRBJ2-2	CASSSVRGELFF
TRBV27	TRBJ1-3	CASSSFDTIYF
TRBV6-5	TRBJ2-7	CASKAGQGYEQYF
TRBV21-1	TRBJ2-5	CASSKRGASGETQYF
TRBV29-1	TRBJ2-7	CSANRDPSEEQYF
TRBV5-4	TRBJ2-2	CASSSRSLAGGNTGELFF
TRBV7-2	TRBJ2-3	CASSLYRDFTDTQYF
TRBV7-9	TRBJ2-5	CASRGGNGETQYF
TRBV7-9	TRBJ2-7	CASSFSRTVPYEQYF
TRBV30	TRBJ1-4	CAWSETGRAELFF
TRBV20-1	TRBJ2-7	CSARASSEQYF
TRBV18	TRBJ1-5	CASSPPEGSRSQPQHF
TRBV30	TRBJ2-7	CAWSGGDGHYEQYF
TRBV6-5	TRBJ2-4	CASSLSGQGKNIQYF
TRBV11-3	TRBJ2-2	CASSLDSTTNTGELFF
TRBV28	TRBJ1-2	CASSFQPQPGYGYTF
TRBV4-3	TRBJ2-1	CASSQERGGSLYNEQFF
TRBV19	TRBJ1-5	CASSGSGGGQPQHF
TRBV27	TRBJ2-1	CASSLVQWDEQFF
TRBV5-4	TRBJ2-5	CASTKLDGKETQYF
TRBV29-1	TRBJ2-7	CSVGWILAREGEQYF
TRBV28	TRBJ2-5	CASSLLAGQETQYF
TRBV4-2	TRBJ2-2	CASSPGQGATNTGELFF
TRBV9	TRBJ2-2	CASSVGQGANTGELFF
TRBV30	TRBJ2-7	CAWSVPPGTVEQYF
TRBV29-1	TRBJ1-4	CSVGGLTSGLYPEKLFF
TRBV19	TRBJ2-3	CASGKAVSDTQYF
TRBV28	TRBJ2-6	CASSEQSSGANVLTF
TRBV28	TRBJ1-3	CASSFRKYRGSSGNTIYF